This T cell receptor beta chain was identified in a study of human T cells and chemical hapten exposure. Whole-study context: Minor volume differences among pooled libraries chiefly drove per-sample TCR yield variation. Findings and limits, study-wide: TCRs at a frequency above 1 in 1000 stayed unchanged with DPC sensitization.

Individual cDNA molecules received unique molecular identifiers in the library. TCRdb itself ran the RACE reads through MiXCR, one entry per CDR3 protein. The sample carries 120,000 or so distinct CDR3 sequences, roughly 13% recorded once. This CDR3 comprises 15 residues. Germline lookup yields CDR1 SGHTA and CDR2 FQGNSA. V trimming: 1 base; J trimming: 4 bases; junction bases outside the gene matches: 3. On this clonotype: The antigen is not known.

Time point noted: patch test 1, 2 weeks after DPC sensitization. Treatment: therapeutic diphenylcyclopropenone sensitization with weekly scalp DPC. Patients had alopecia, were aged 18 to 70, and were not pregnant. The gene calls are TRBV7-2 and TRBJ1-4; 7 bases are shared with TRBD1. Sequencing was performed on whole blood, taken in connection with sensitization to the hapten diphenylcyclopropenone (DPC). This receptor was obtained from a man younger than 35 with alopecia areata. Some clones in this sample may be carry-over from other donors' samples. In DNA form, the CDR3 reads TGTGCCAGCAGCTTAGGGGGACAGTATAATGAAAAACTGTTTTTT. This codes for CASSLGGQYNEKLFF. Looking up the rest from reference TRBV7-2 and TRBJ1-4 gives the full variable domain: GAGVSQSPSNKVTEKGKDVELRCDPISGHTALYWYRQSLGQGLEFLIYFQGNSAPDKSGLPSDRFSAERTGGSVSTLTIQRTQQEDSAVYLCASSLGGQYNEKLFFGSGTQLSVL.